Listed below are T cell receptor beta chains from one sample, sequenced in a study of T-cell memory formation after mild COVID-19. Using its own MiXCR run on the 5' RACE reads, TCRdb lists one record per CDR3 protein. The table lists around 340,000 distinct CDR3 sequences, roughly 21% of them singletons, with around 12% in the top ten. The sequenced material came from PBMCs or a T cell subset sorted from them (not recorded which). These receptors were obtained from an adult woman who had mild COVID-19 (a few samples of this study predate the infection). Cell type and time point are not known. Each CDR3 is given with its conserved first and last residue. The D gene is left open where the match is weak. Rows may omit the clone size; those that give it use once, few, many or a size class.

cdr3_aa: CASRTSTYNEQFF; cdr3_nt: TGTGCCAGCAGGACTAGCACTTACAATGAGCAGTTCTTC; j_call: TRBJ2-1; clone_size: -; d_call: TRBD2; v_call: TRBV7-2
cdr3_aa: CASSQGPQWAGNTDTQYF; cdr3_nt: TGCGCCAGCAGCCAAGGCCCTCAATGGGCGGGGAACACAGATACGCAGTATTTT; j_call: TRBJ2-3; clone_size: -; d_call: -; v_call: TRBV4-3
cdr3_aa: CASSSPGLAGGPTQYF; cdr3_nt: TGTGCCAGCAGCTCACCGGGACTAGCGGGAGGGCCTACGCAGTATTTT; j_call: TRBJ2-3; clone_size: few; d_call: TRBD2; v_call: TRBV5-8
cdr3_aa: CATSDPGLDTDTQYF; cdr3_nt: TGTGCCACCAGTGACCCTGGATTGGACACAGATACGCAGTATTTT; j_call: TRBJ2-3; clone_size: -; d_call: -; v_call: TRBV24-1
cdr3_aa: CATEDGVTDTQYF; cdr3_nt: TGTGCCACCGAGGACGGGGTGACAGATACGCAGTATTTT; j_call: TRBJ2-3; clone_size: few; d_call: -; v_call: TRBV24-1
cdr3_aa: CASSLQTSGISDEQFF; cdr3_nt: TGTGCCAGCAGTCTACAGACTAGCGGGATCTCAGATGAGCAGTTCTTC; j_call: TRBJ2-1; clone_size: -; d_call: TRBD2; v_call: TRBV12-3/TRBV12-4
cdr3_aa: CASSLALAGLYNEQFF; cdr3_nt: TGTGCCAGCAGTTTAGCGTTAGCGGGGCTCTACAATGAGCAGTTCTTC; j_call: TRBJ2-1; clone_size: few; d_call: TRBD2; v_call: TRBV12-3/TRBV12-4
cdr3_aa: CASGSSAGAYNEQFF; cdr3_nt: TGTGCCAGCGGAAGCAGTGCGGGGGCCTACAATGAGCAGTTCTTC; j_call: TRBJ2-1; clone_size: -; d_call: TRBD2; v_call: TRBV6-1
cdr3_aa: CASSWTVYYEQYF; cdr3_nt: TGTGCCAGCAGCTGGACAGTATACTACGAGCAGTACTTC; j_call: TRBJ2-7; clone_size: -; d_call: -; v_call: TRBV7-8
cdr3_aa: CASSQGQGPTDTQYF; cdr3_nt: TGCGCCAGCAGCCAAGGGCAGGGGCCCACAGATACGCAGTATTTT; j_call: TRBJ2-3; clone_size: few; d_call: -; v_call: TRBV4-1
cdr3_aa: CASSQGEQIIEAFF; cdr3_nt: TGTGCCAGCAGCCAAGGAGAACAGATAATTGAAGCTTTCTTT; j_call: TRBJ1-1; clone_size: few; d_call: -; v_call: TRBV3-1
cdr3_aa: CASSFMAQGLGALFF; cdr3_nt: TGTGCCAGCAGCTTTATGGCCCAGGGCCTTGGAGCGCTGTTTTTT; j_call: TRBJ2-2; clone_size: once; d_call: -; v_call: TRBV7-6
cdr3_aa: CASKKQSGFETQYF; cdr3_nt: TGTGCCAGCAAGAAACAGTCAGGGTTCGAGACCCAGTACTTC; j_call: TRBJ2-5; clone_size: -; d_call: -; v_call: TRBV6-1
cdr3_aa: CASSVVGGTTTDTQYF; cdr3_nt: TGTGCCAGCAGCGTAGTGGGAGGGACGACCACAGATACGCAGTATTTT; j_call: TRBJ2-3; clone_size: few; d_call: TRBD2; v_call: TRBV9
cdr3_aa: CASSLLVAWKNTGELFF; cdr3_nt: TGTGCCAGCAGCTTGCTTGTGGCGTGGAAGAACACCGGGGAGCTGTTTTTT; j_call: TRBJ2-2; clone_size: few; d_call: -; v_call: TRBV5-5
cdr3_aa: CAISEAGLSSYNSPLHF; cdr3_nt: TGTGCCATCAGTGAGGCAGGGCTGAGCTCCTATAATTCACCCCTCCACTTT; j_call: TRBJ1-6; clone_size: -; d_call: -; v_call: TRBV10-3
cdr3_aa: CASSFEGGFEQYF; cdr3_nt: TGTGCCAGCAGTTTTGAGGGAGGGTTCGAGCAGTACTTC; j_call: TRBJ2-7; clone_size: few; d_call: TRBD2; v_call: TRBV12-3/TRBV12-4
cdr3_aa: CATSYFEELFF; cdr3_nt: TGTGCCACCAGTTACTTCGAGGAGCTGTTTTTT; j_call: TRBJ2-2; clone_size: -; d_call: -; v_call: TRBV24-1
cdr3_aa: CASSSKSGTHSYEQYF; cdr3_nt: TGTGCCAGCAGCTCTAAGAGCGGGACGCACTCCTACGAGCAGTACTTC; j_call: TRBJ2-7; clone_size: few; d_call: TRBD2; v_call: TRBV7-9
cdr3_aa: CATSIRVSNTEAFF; cdr3_nt: TGTGCCACCAGCATTCGGGTCTCGAACACTGAAGCTTTCTTT; j_call: TRBJ1-1; clone_size: -; d_call: -; v_call: TRBV15
cdr3_aa: CASLQGVFSNQPQHF; cdr3_nt: TGTGCCAGCCTACAGGGGGTCTTCAGCAATCAGCCCCAGCATTTT; j_call: TRBJ1-5; clone_size: -; d_call: TRBD1; v_call: TRBV7-8
cdr3_aa: CAWTTGMNTEAFF; cdr3_nt: TGTGCCTGGACGACGGGCATGAACACTGAAGCTTTCTTT; j_call: TRBJ1-1; clone_size: -; d_call: -; v_call: TRBV30
cdr3_aa: CASSPPGRLGAEAFF; cdr3_nt: TGTGCCAGCAGTCCCCCGGGACGGCTGGGGGCTGAAGCTTTCTTT; j_call: TRBJ1-1; clone_size: -; d_call: -; v_call: TRBV6-5
cdr3_aa: CASSTRLAAAYNEQFF; cdr3_nt: TGTGCCAGCAGTACCAGACTAGCGGCGGCCTACAATGAGCAGTTCTTC; j_call: TRBJ2-1; clone_size: -; d_call: TRBD2; v_call: TRBV6-2/TRBV6-3
cdr3_aa: CASSLGLRTSGSPTSDTQYF; cdr3_nt: TGTGCCAGCAGCTTAGGGCTGAGGACTAGCGGGAGCCCAACCTCAGATACGCAGTATTTT; j_call: TRBJ2-3; clone_size: -; d_call: TRBD2; v_call: TRBV7-2
cdr3_aa: CASSGSRDRVGTGELFF; cdr3_nt: TGTGCCAGCAGCGGATCCCGGGACAGGGTTGGCACCGGGGAGCTGTTTTTT; j_call: TRBJ2-2; clone_size: -; d_call: TRBD1; v_call: TRBV9
cdr3_aa: CASSLRMGHTRETQYF; cdr3_nt: TGTGCCAGCAGTTTACGGATGGGTCATACTCGAGAGACCCAGTACTTC; j_call: TRBJ2-5; clone_size: few; d_call: -; v_call: TRBV12-3/TRBV12-4
cdr3_aa: CASRKTGYSYEQYF; cdr3_nt: TGTGCCAGCAGGAAAACGGGGTACTCCTACGAGCAGTACTTC; j_call: TRBJ2-7; clone_size: -; d_call: -; v_call: TRBV12-3/TRBV12-4
cdr3_aa: CASSLGTLQETQYF; cdr3_nt: TGTGCCAGCAGCTTAGGGACTCTTCAAGAGACCCAGTACTTC; j_call: TRBJ2-5; clone_size: many; d_call: -; v_call: TRBV7-6
cdr3_aa: CASRGSPSPDTQYF; cdr3_nt: TGTGCCAGCAGAGGCTCCCCTAGTCCAGATACGCAGTATTTT; j_call: TRBJ2-3; clone_size: few; d_call: -; v_call: TRBV6-5
cdr3_aa: CATSRENSRGRWEAFF; cdr3_nt: TGTGCCACCAGCAGGGAAAACTCCAGGGGGCGGTGGGAAGCTTTCTTT; j_call: TRBJ1-1; clone_size: few; d_call: TRBD1; v_call: TRBV15
cdr3_aa: CASSWSRDDTGELFF; cdr3_nt: TGTGCCAGCAGTTGGAGCAGGGACGACACCGGGGAGCTGTTTTTT; j_call: TRBJ2-2; clone_size: -; d_call: -; v_call: TRBV6-5
cdr3_aa: CASSIQAGPYEQYF; cdr3_nt: TGTGCCAGTAGTATCCAAGCGGGGCCCTACGAGCAGTACTTC; j_call: TRBJ2-7; clone_size: many; d_call: TRBD2; v_call: TRBV19
cdr3_aa: CASSLGTGGFQPQHF; cdr3_nt: TGTGCCAGCAGCCTCGGGACAGGGGGTTTTCAGCCCCAGCATTTT; j_call: TRBJ1-5; clone_size: few; d_call: TRBD1; v_call: TRBV9
cdr3_aa: CASSLDLSGPEAFF; cdr3_nt: TGTGCCAGCAGCTTAGATCTGTCAGGGCCTGAAGCTTTCTTT; j_call: TRBJ1-1; clone_size: -; d_call: -; v_call: TRBV11-2
cdr3_aa: CSAPTSGRGAYEQYF; cdr3_nt: TGCAGTGCCCCGACTAGCGGGAGAGGAGCCTACGAGCAGTACTTC; j_call: TRBJ2-7; clone_size: -; d_call: TRBD2; v_call: TRBV20-1
cdr3_aa: CASSLGNLGLQQHGQYF; cdr3_nt: TGTGCCAGCAGCTTAGGCAACCTGGGACTCCAACAGCACGGGCAGTACTTC; j_call: TRBJ2-7; clone_size: -; d_call: -; v_call: TRBV11-2
cdr3_aa: CAIRNRDIETQYF; cdr3_nt: TGTGCCATCAGAAACAGGGATATCGAGACCCAGTACTTC; j_call: TRBJ2-5; clone_size: -; d_call: -; v_call: TRBV10-3
cdr3_aa: CASWTGGGGELFF; cdr3_nt: TGTGCCAGCTGGACAGGAGGAGGCGGGGAGCTGTTTTTT; j_call: TRBJ2-2; clone_size: few; d_call: TRBD1; v_call: TRBV14
cdr3_aa: CASSLVGAGETQYF; cdr3_nt: TGTGCCAGCAGCCTGGTGGGGGCTGGAGAGACCCAGTACTTC; j_call: TRBJ2-5; clone_size: few; d_call: -; v_call: TRBV7-9
cdr3_aa: CASSQDLGAGVGYTF; cdr3_nt: TGCGCCAGCAGCCAAGATCTGGGGGCAGGAGTTGGCTACACCTTC; j_call: TRBJ1-2; clone_size: few; d_call: -; v_call: TRBV4-1
cdr3_aa: CASSDLRGSLAQYF; cdr3_nt: TGTGCCAGCAGTGATCTGCGGGGGTCTCTGGCCCAGTACTTC; j_call: TRBJ2-7; clone_size: -; d_call: TRBD2; v_call: TRBV2
cdr3_aa: CASSLEVGRYNEQFF; cdr3_nt: TGTGCCAGCAGCCTAGAAGTAGGGAGGTACAATGAGCAGTTCTTC; j_call: TRBJ2-1; clone_size: -; d_call: -; v_call: TRBV9
cdr3_aa: CAISESSQDYSGNTIYF; cdr3_nt: TGTGCCATCAGTGAGTCGAGTCAGGATTACTCTGGAAACACCATATATTTT; j_call: TRBJ1-3; clone_size: -; d_call: -; v_call: TRBV10-3
cdr3_aa: CASRRPGQPQHF; cdr3_nt: TGTGCCAGCAGACGCCCGGGTCAGCCCCAGCATTTT; j_call: TRBJ1-5; clone_size: -; d_call: -; v_call: TRBV28
cdr3_aa: CATSDLSSNEQFF; cdr3_nt: TGTGCCACCAGTGATTTAAGCTCTAATGAGCAGTTCTTC; j_call: TRBJ2-1; clone_size: -; d_call: -; v_call: TRBV24-1
cdr3_aa: CASKGGPSTYEQYF; cdr3_nt: TGCGCCAGCAAGGGAGGCCCATCCACCTACGAGCAGTACTTC; j_call: TRBJ2-7; clone_size: many; d_call: -; v_call: TRBV5-1
cdr3_aa: CASSQDDLNTEAFF; cdr3_nt: TGCGCCAGCAGCCAAGATGACCTTAACACTGAAGCTTTCTTT; j_call: TRBJ1-1; clone_size: -; d_call: -; v_call: TRBV4-3
cdr3_aa: CASSLTGDSYEQYF; cdr3_nt: TGTGCCAGCAGCCTTACAGGGGATTCCTACGAGCAGTACTTC; j_call: TRBJ2-7; clone_size: -; d_call: TRBD1; v_call: TRBV7-9